These 21 T cell receptor beta chains were all obtained from the same sample, sequenced in a study of response to subunit inactivated influenza vaccine. TCRdb itself ran the RT-PCR reads through MiXCR, one entry per CDR3 protein. The table records about 780,000 distinct CDR3 sequences, roughly 20% of them present only once. The sequencing here drew on PBMCs from blood, taken roughly 5 days after vaccination. The source is a man aged 50-60 years who received an inactivated influenza vaccine.

CDR3 DNA sequence: TGTGCCGCCATCTCTGGGGCCAACGTCCTGACTTTC. It specifies CAAISGANVLTF. The gene calls are TRBV7-9 and TRBJ2-6; D is undetermined. V was trimmed by 11 bases and J by 0 bases, leaving 5 bases between them. The V gene's germline CDR1 is SEHNR and CDR2 FQNEAQ (reference sequence). The CDR3 is 12 amino acids.

The table lists this clonotype with a few counts. The chain carries TRBV6-2 or TRBV6-3 and TRBJ2-1; a weak D match, TRBD1 (6 bases). This CDR3 is 16 amino acids long. Trimming took off 6 bases at V and 1 base at J, with 16 bases between the two ends. Germline V CDR1 and CDR2: MNHEY, SVGEGT. Here the CDR3 DNA reads TGTGCCAGCAGAGAGATTACAGGGTTGTCCTACAATGAGCAGTTCTTC. Translating it yields CASREITGLSYNEQFF.

The chain recombines TRBV6-2 or TRBV6-3 with TRBJ1-1; D not resolved. V was clipped by 5 bases and J by 5 bases, with 12 bases between them. The CDR3 runs to 13 residues. Germline V gene sequence: CDR1 MNHEY, CDR2 SVGEGT. Here the CDR3 DNA reads TGTGCCAGCAGTACGCGGACGAGGACTGAAGCTTTCTTT. Encoded protein: CASSTRTRTEAFF.

This clonotype showed up just a few times. This rearrangement joins TRBV5-1 to TRBJ2-1; the match to TRBD1 covers 9 bases. V trimming: 5 bases; J trimming: 6 bases; junction bases outside the gene matches: 6. This CDR3 region has 14 residues. Germline V gene lookup returns CDR1 SGHRS and CDR2 YFSETQ. CDR3 sequence (DNA): TGCGCCAGCAGGCAACAGGGGGCAGTCAATGAGCAGTTCTTC. It yields the protein CASRQQGAVNEQFF.

On this clonotype: A much larger clone is a single base away; this may be a read error. The DNA for the CDR3 is TGTGCCAGCAGCTTAATCAGGGAGACCCAGTACTTC. Amino acid sequence: CASSLIRETQYF. The chain recombines TRBV11-2 with TRBJ2-5; D remains ambiguous. CDR1 is SGHAT and CDR2 is FQNNGV in the germline V gene. V dropped 2 bases and J dropped 5 bases, with 6 bases sitting between them. The CDR3 has 12 residues.

The V gene is TRBV7-2, the J gene TRBJ2-7; D may be TRBD2 (5 bases). The germline gives CDR1 SGHTA, CDR2 FQGNSA. The CDR3 totals 15 residues. V lost 2 bases, J lost 2 bases, and 13 bases lay in between. CDR3 nucleotides: TGTGCCAGCAGCTTAAGCGGTCAAAGGACCTACGAGCAGTACTTC. It encodes CASSLSGQRTYEQYF.

This clonotype was found many times. The chain couples TRBV20-1 to TRBJ1-4; the D is unclear. CDR1 DFQATT and CDR2 SNEGSKA come from the germline V gene (reference sequence). V gave up 6 bases and J gave up 5 bases, with 10 bases separating them. The CDR3 has 12 residues. The CDR3 loop reads CSALGQNEKLFF. The DNA for the CDR3 is TGCAGTGCCCTGGGCCAGAATGAAAAACTGTTTTTT.

The table lists this clonotype with many counts. This CDR3 reads CSPRGNTEAFF. The CDR3 DNA sequence: TGCAGTCCCAGGGGAAACACTGAAGCTTTCTTT. The J gene is TRBJ1-1, the V gene TRBV20-1; possibly TRBD1 for D (6 bases). Looked up from germline, CDR1 is DFQATT and CDR2 is SNEGSKA (reference sequence). The CDR3 runs 11 residues. The V end was cut by 8 bases, the J end by 2 bases, with 9 bases between.

This clonotype was seen a few times. The chain uses TRBV11-2 and TRBJ2-2; weak D call: TRBD1 (6 bases). The CDR3 length is 16 residues. Deletions cut 1 base from V and 0 bases from J, with 9 bases between. Germline V gene data show CDR1 as SGHAT and CDR2 as FQNNGV. CDR3 in amino acids: CASSLGQGSNTGELFF. Written as DNA, the CDR3 is TGTGCCAGCAGCTTAGGGCAGGGGTCGAACACCGGGGAGCTGTTTTTT.

The chain combines TRBV4-2 with TRBJ2-1; no clear D. This CDR3 is built from 13 residues. Germline CDR1 and CDR2: LGHNA and YNFKEQ. Trimming stripped 7 bases from V and 3 bases from J, with 10 bases between. The CDR3 DNA is TGTGCCAGCACCGGGCATGACTACAATGAGCAGTTCTTC. This codes for CASTGHDYNEQFF.

The V gene is TRBV7-2, the J gene TRBJ2-5; 9 nucleotides match TRBD2. The V and J ends lost 0 bases and 1 base, in that order; junction bases with no gene match: 3. Germline loops: CDR1 SGHTA, CDR2 FQGNSA. The CDR3 runs 16 residues. The CDR3 region is CASSLAATSGQETQYF. CDR3 nucleotides: TGTGCCAGCAGCTTAGCAGCGACTAGCGGCCAAGAGACCCAGTACTTC. Based on the CDR3 plus reference TRBV7-2 and TRBJ2-5, the full variable domain is GAGVSQSPSNKVTEKGKDVELRCDPISGHTALYWYRQSLGQGLEFLIYFQGNSAPDKSGLPSDRFSAERTGGSVSTLTIQRTQQEDSAVYLCASSLAATSGQETQYFGPGTRLLVL.

This clonotype was counted only a few times. V usage is TRBV5-5 and J usage is TRBJ1-1; D ambiguous. V lost 2 bases and J 6 bases, leaving 20 bases between the germline ends. Germline values: CDR1 SGHKS, CDR2 YYEKEE (reference sequence). This CDR3 has 16 amino acids. CDR3 in amino acids: CASSFLKGLGMAEAFF. The CDR3, as DNA: TGTGCCAGCAGCTTTTTAAAGGGATTGGGGATGGCTGAAGCTTTCTTT.

The chain uses TRBV10-3 and TRBJ2-7; the D is unclear. The CDR3 is 15 residues long. Per the germline V gene, CDR1 is ENHRY and CDR2 is SYGVKD. The V gene lost 2 bases and the J gene lost 3 bases, with 14 bases spanning the gap. The CDR3 region has the DNA TGTGCCATCAGTGAGCTGGCGGCCAGTCGCTACGAGCAGTACTTC. Protein: CAISELAASRYEQYF.

This clonotype appeared many times. V usage is TRBV24-1 and J usage is TRBJ2-3, with D maybe TRBD1 (5 bases). The ends were cut back, 5 bases at V and 6 bases at J, with 14 bases in the middle. In germline, CDR1 is KGHDR, CDR2 SFDVKD. The length of the CDR3 is 14 residues. This CDR3 reads CATSAPTAADTQYF. The CDR3 DNA reads TGTGCCACCAGTGCCCCGACAGCTGCGGATACGCAGTATTTT.

As regards this clonotype: One end of the junction fails to match germline, which may point to a read error. J is TRBJ1-5 and V is TRBV19; D not certain. The CDR3 contains 12 residues. Germline V gene lookup returns CDR1 LNHDA and CDR2 SQIVND (reference sequence). CDR3 coding DNA: TGTGCCAGTAGTATGGGTGGCGCTCCGGAGGATTTT. It encodes CASSMGGAPEDF.

V and J are TRBV6-4 and TRBJ2-7; D gene unclear. Trimming cost V 6 bases and J 0 bases, with 15 bases left between them. In germline, CDR1 is MRHNA, CDR2 SNTAGT. The CDR3 contains 15 residues. CDR3 loop: CASRISASSSYEQYF. The CDR3 region has the DNA TGTGCCAGCAGGATTTCGGCCTCTTCCTCCTACGAGCAGTACTTC.

The table lists this clonotype with a few counts. This chain joins TRBV7-2 and TRBJ1-2; maybe TRBD1 (6 bases). Trimming removed 5 bases at V and 8 bases at J, with 15 bases between. From germline, CDR1 is SGHTA and CDR2 FQGNSA. The CDR3 consists of 13 residues. The CDR3 loop is CASSEGGPGGYTF. As DNA, the CDR3 is TGTGCCAGCAGCGAAGGGGGACCAGGCGGCTACACCTTC.

This clonotype turned up a few times. The V gene is TRBV5-5, the J gene TRBJ1-5; the match to TRBD1 covers 9 bases. V lost 5 bases, J lost 14 bases, and 8 bases stayed unmatched. The CDR3 has 12 amino acids. Germline-derived CDR1 and CDR2 are SGHKS and YYEKEE (reference sequence). CDR3 protein: CASSYRGPNEHF. The CDR3 DNA reads TGTGCCAGCAGTTACAGGGGGCCGAACGAGCATTTT. The variable domain in full, completed from reference TRBV5-5 and TRBJ1-5, reads DAGVTQSPTHLIKTRGQQVTLRCSPISGHKSVSWYQQVLGQGPQFIFQYYEKEERGRGNFPDRFSARQFPNYSSELNVNALLLGDSALYLCASSYRGPNEHFGDGTRLSIL.

V usage is TRBV7-8 and J usage is TRBJ2-1, with D maybe TRBD2 (6 bases). The CDR3 is made up of 13 amino acids. CDR1 is SGHVS, CDR2 FQNEAQ, per germline. V was clipped by 6 bases and J by 5 bases, with 11 bases between them. In DNA, the CDR3 is TGTGCCAGCAGTGATAGCGGCCACAATGAGCAGTTCTTC. Amino acids: CASSDSGHNEQFF.

The sample holds a few counts of this clonotype. This sequence joins TRBV25-1 and TRBJ1-1; tentative D call: TRBD1 (5 bases). The germline gives CDR1 MGHDK, CDR2 SYGVNS. The CDR3 spans 13 residues. V dropped 1 base and J dropped 6 bases, with 9 bases sitting between them. The CDR3 spells CASSEFGGSEAFF. DNA for the CDR3: TGTGCCAGCAGTGAATTTGGGGGTTCTGAAGCTTTCTTT.

This chain uses TRBV27 with TRBJ2-5; 7 bases map to TRBD1. The germline CDR1 and CDR2 sequences are MNHEY and SMNVEV (reference sequence). V shed 0 bases, J shed 1 base, and the junction held 2 bases outside the gene matches. This CDR3 has 15 amino acids. Written as DNA, the CDR3 is TGTGCCAGCAGTTTATCAGGGGGCTTCCAAGAGACCCAGTACTTC. Translated: CASSLSGGFQETQYF.